The next 26 T cell receptor beta chains were all read from a single sample in a study of pediatric ulcerative colitis (dated by TCRdb to between 2018 and 2021). The library was produced with the immunoSEQ multiplex PCR assay. TCRdb mirrors the immuneACCESS table, restricted to in-frame sequences. Some clones are absent from its copies; in checked studies, under half trace to an unresolved V gene, and the reason for the others is unknown. The sample table holds 64,000 or so clones, of which over 65% were seen once. Jointly, the top ten make up over 4% of the sample. The specimen sequenced was blood. Every receptor here comes from a boy younger than 18 with moderate ulcerative colitis.

The table lists this clone with a few counts. This rearrangement joins TRBV5-1 to TRBJ1-1; D uncertain. The germline CDR1 and CDR2 sequences are SGHRS and YFSETQ. The CDR3 sequence is 15 residues long. V was trimmed by 6 bases and J by 0 bases, leaving 15 bases between them. The CDR3 sequence: CASTSSPLMNTEAFF. CDR3 in DNA: TGCGCCAGCACCAGCTCGCCCCTCATGAACACTGAAGCTTTCTTT.

This sequence joins TRBV7-9 and TRBJ2-5; no definite D call. In germline, CDR1 is SEHNR, CDR2 FQNEAQ (reference sequence). V was cut by 6 bases and J by 5 bases, with 4 bases left in between. This CDR3 is built from 10 residues. The CDR3 loop reads CASSQETQYF. For the CDR3, the DNA is TGTGCCAGCAGTCAGGAGACCCAGTACTTC.

The chain combines TRBV5-8 with TRBJ1-1; D is unclear. Germline V gives CDR1 SGHTS, CDR2 YDEGEE. V dropped 2 bases and J dropped 0 bases, with 11 bases sitting between them. The CDR3 is made up of 15 amino acids. For the CDR3, the DNA is TGTGCCAGCAGCTTTAGGCGGCCCATGAACACTGAAGCTTTCTTT. It specifies CASSFRRPMNTEAFF.

DNA of the CDR3: TGCAGCGTTCTCCCGAACGGGAGGGTCAGCAATGAGCAGTTCTTC. Encoded protein: CSVLPNGRVSNEQFF. The V and J genes are TRBV29-1 and TRBJ2-1; the match to TRBD2 covers 8 bases. Germline lookup yields CDR1 SQVTM and CDR2 ANQGSEA. V trimming: 5 bases; J trimming: 6 bases; junction bases outside the gene matches: 12. This CDR3 has 15 residues.

The genes are TRBV5-5 and TRBJ1-2; no definite D call. This CDR3 has 13 amino acids. CDR1 is SGHKS, CDR2 YYEKEE, per germline (reference sequence). V was clipped by 0 bases and J by 6 bases, with 9 bases between them. The CDR3 sequence: CASSLGGLDGYTF. Written as DNA, the CDR3 is TGTGCCAGCAGCTTGGGAGGGCTGGATGGCTACACCTTC.

The chain uses TRBV7-3 and TRBJ1-1; the match to TRBD1 covers 7 bases. CDR1 SGHTA and CDR2 FQGTGA come from the germline V gene. The ends lost 6 bases at V and 2 bases at J; junction bases unmatched: 6. The CDR3 sequence is 14 residues long. The DNA for the CDR3 is TGTGCCAGCAGTAGGGACAGCTCAAACACTGAAGCTTTCTTT. It codes for CASSRDSSNTEAFF.

The V and J genes are TRBV12-5 and TRBJ1-6; TRBD1 matches at 7 bases. From germline, CDR1 is LGHNT and CDR2 FRNRAP. The CDR3 contains 15 residues. Trimming removed 0 bases from V and 10 bases from J; junction bases left unmatched: 6. The CDR3 DNA follows: TGTGCTAGTGGTTTGGTTACAGGGGCAAGCTCACCCCTCCACTTT. Translation: CASGLVTGASSPLHF. Based on the CDR3 plus reference TRBV12-5 and TRBJ1-6, the full variable domain is DARVTQTPRHKVTEMGQEVTMRCQPILGHNTVFWYRQTMMQGLELLAYFRNRAPLDDSGMPKDRFSAEMPDATLATLKIQPSEPRDSAVYFCASGLVTGASSPLHFGNGTRLTVT.

The genes are TRBV7-8 and TRBJ2-7; no definite D call. CDR1 is SGHVS, CDR2 FQNEAQ, per germline. Between the trimmed V and J ends, which lost 4 bases and 4 bases, there was a span of 8 bases. The CDR3 is 12 amino acids. CDR3 coding DNA: TGTGCCAGCAGCTCCACACTATACGAGCAGTACTTC. As protein: CASSSTLYEQYF.

This chain uses TRBV4-1 with TRBJ1-4; D gene uncertain. V was shortened by 3 bases and J by 7 bases, with 12 bases between the two germline ends. The germline V gene has CDR1 MGHRA and CDR2 YSYEKL. The CDR3 runs to 14 residues. The CDR3 region has the DNA TGCGCCAGCAGCCACAGACACGAGGGTGAAAAACTGTTTTTT. This codes for CASSHRHEGEKLFF.

This clone occurred once. The V and J genes are TRBV5-1 and TRBJ1-1; weak D call: TRBD1 (5 bases). CDR1 and CDR2 from the germline V gene are SGHRS and YFSETQ. The CDR3 has 18 residues. Trimming took off 4 bases at V and 0 bases at J, with 22 bases between the two ends. This chain's CDR3 is CASSGNHPGPAMNTEAFF. The CDR3 coding sequence is TGCGCCAGCAGCGGAAATCACCCGGGGCCTGCTATGAACACTGAAGCTTTCTTT. The whole variable domain, filled in from reference TRBV5-1 and TRBJ1-1, reads KAGVTQTPRYLIKTRGQQVTLSCSPISGHRSVSWYQQTPGQGLQFLFEYFSETQRNKGNFPGRFSGRQFSNSRSEMNVSTLELGDSALYLCASSGNHPGPAMNTEAFFGQGTRLTVV.

The chain couples TRBV5-1 to TRBJ2-2; 8 nucleotides agree with TRBD1. The junction had 6 bases not matched to a gene; V was cut back by 2 bases and J by 6 bases. Germline CDR1 SGHRS, CDR2 YFSETQ. The CDR3 is 15 residues long. This chain's CDR3 is CASSFRRQGSGELFF. The CDR3 DNA reads TGCGCCAGCAGCTTTCGGAGACAGGGGTCCGGGGAGCTGTTTTTT.

The chain uses TRBV7-9 and TRBJ2-2; the D gene is possibly TRBD1 (9 bases). From germline, CDR1 is SEHNR and CDR2 FQNEAQ (reference sequence). The CDR3 sequence is 16 residues long. V lost 5 bases and J 7 bases, leaving 20 bases between the germline ends. The CDR3 here is CASSPGGTGSHGELFF. Written as DNA, the CDR3 is TGTGCCAGCAGCCCGGGAGGGACAGGGTCTCACGGGGAGCTGTTTTTT.

The chain carries TRBV19 and TRBJ1-2; D remains ambiguous. CDR3 length equals 13 residues. The V gene's germline CDR1 is LNHDA and CDR2 SQIVND (reference sequence). Trimming removed 4 bases at V and 0 bases at J, with 6 bases between. This CDR3 is CASSRIPNYGYTF. The DNA for the CDR3 is TGTGCCAGTAGTAGGATTCCTAACTATGGCTACACCTTC. The whole variable domain, filled in from reference TRBV19 and TRBJ1-2, reads DGGITQSPKYLFRKEGQNVTLSCEQNLNHDAMYWYRQDPGQGLRLIYYSQIVNDFQKGDIAEGYSVSREKKESFPLTVTSAQKNPTAFYLCASSRIPNYGYTFGSGTRLTVV.

The J gene is TRBJ2-1, the V gene TRBV21-1; the table gives TRBD2 as D, unverified against the DNA. TRBV21-1 represents a pseudogene. CDR3 length equals 16 residues. CDR3 nucleotides: TGTGCCAGCAGCAAAGACGGAGCGGGAGGCCACAATGAGCAGTTCTTC. This gives the protein CASSKDGAGGHNEQFF.

This clone was seen only once. J is TRBJ2-7 and V is TRBV7-2; TRBD1 matches 8 bases. Germline V gene lookup returns CDR1 SGHTA and CDR2 FQGNSA. The V and J ends lost 3 bases and 3 bases, in that order; junction bases with no gene match: 4. The CDR3 has 14 amino acids. The CDR3, as DNA: TGTGCCAGCAGCTTCCCGGGACAGGTCTACGAGCAGTACTTC. This codes for CASSFPGQVYEQYF.

The V call is TRBV19, the J call TRBJ2-7; D unresolved. Trimming stripped 2 bases from V and 2 bases from J, with 7 bases between. The germline CDR1 and CDR2 sequences are LNHDA and SQIVND (reference sequence). This CDR3 comprises 13 residues. CDR3 in amino acids: CASSIQQAYEQYF. CDR3 DNA sequence: TGTGCCAGTAGTATACAGCAGGCCTACGAGCAGTACTTC.

This clone was observed once. The chain is built from TRBV7-3 and TRBJ1-1, with D unresolved. Germline CDR1 and CDR2: SGHTA and FQGTGA. This CDR3 spans 12 amino acids. Trimming pared 2 bases from V and 6 bases from J, leaving 7 bases between. This CDR3 is CASSLPPAEAFF. Written as DNA, the CDR3 is TGTGCCAGCAGCTTACCCCCAGCTGAAGCTTTCTTT.

This chain connects TRBV29-1 to TRBJ1-1; possible D gene TRBD1, 5 bases. This CDR3 has 13 residues. The germline V gene has CDR1 SQVTM and CDR2 ANQGSEA. V gave up 4 bases and J gave up 3 bases, with 12 bases separating them. CDR3 in amino acids: CSVGLGVYTEAFF. DNA for the CDR3: TGCAGCGTTGGTTTAGGGGTGTACACTGAAGCTTTCTTT.

This clone appeared once. The chain uses TRBV4-1 and TRBJ1-1; 8 nucleotides align to TRBD1. Looked up from germline, CDR1 is MGHRA and CDR2 is YSYEKL. The CDR3 consists of 18 residues. The ends lost 1 base at V and 3 bases at J; junction bases unmatched: 13. DNA for the CDR3: TGCGCCAGCAGCCAAGGGACCTCTTCGACAGGGGCTTACACTGAAGCTTTCTTT. This sequence encodes CASSQGTSSTGAYTEAFF.

The rearrangement uses TRBV6-5 and TRBJ2-5; no definite D call. The germline V and J ends were trimmed by 2 bases and 2 bases, with 9 bases remaining between them. From germline, CDR1 is MNHEY and CDR2 SVGAGI. The CDR3 spans 14 residues. The CDR3 reads CASSYGWSQETQYF. The CDR3 nucleotides read TGTGCCAGCAGTTACGGCTGGTCGCAAGAGACCCAGTACTTC.

The J gene is TRBJ1-2, the V gene TRBV28; 8 bases agree with TRBD1. The CDR3 consists of 16 residues. Germline values: CDR1 MDHEN, CDR2 SYDVKM. Trimming at V came to 2 bases and at J to 5 bases, leaving 10 bases not matched to a gene. CDR3 sequence reads: CASSLPIAGTGYGYTF. CDR3 coding DNA: TGTGCCAGCAGTTTACCCATAGCCGGGACAGGATATGGCTACACCTTC.

This chain connects TRBV5-1 to TRBJ2-1; TRBD2 matches 7 bases. Germline lookup yields CDR1 SGHRS and CDR2 YFSETQ. V dropped 7 bases and J dropped 2; count of bases not matched to a gene: 9. This CDR3 spans 15 amino acids. CDR3 sequence reads: CASGPGGLAYNEQFF. Written as DNA, the CDR3 is TGCGCCAGCGGCCCGGGAGGACTAGCCTACAATGAGCAGTTCTTC.

The chain couples TRBV18 to TRBJ2-5; TRBD1 agrees at 7 bases. Germline CDR1 KGHSH, CDR2 LQKENI. J lost 5 bases, V lost 8 bases, and 8 bases had no gene match. The CDR3 covers 13 residues. CDR3 DNA sequence: TGTGCCAGCCACACTACAGGGGAGGAGACCCAGTACTTC. Protein product: CASHTTGEETQYF.

The chain combines TRBV13 with TRBJ2-7, with 9 nucleotides matching TRBD1. CDR1 and CDR2 from the germline V gene are PRHDT and FYEKMQ (reference sequence). Unmatched junction bases numbered 9, after V lost 5 bases and J lost 4 bases. The CDR3 loop spans 15 amino acids. CDR3 region: CASSPSGQGVYEQYF. Written as DNA, the CDR3 is TGTGCCAGCAGCCCCTCGGGACAGGGCGTTTACGAGCAGTACTTC.

The chain couples TRBV4-1 to TRBJ1-2, with D unresolved. There are 13 residues in the CDR3. CDR1 is MGHRA and CDR2 is YSYEKL in the germline V gene. Trimming cost V 4 bases and J 6 bases, with 12 bases left between them. The CDR3, as DNA: TGCGCCAGCAGCCCACCGGCCGGCGATGGCTACACCTTC. This codes for CASSPPAGDGYTF.

The chain employs TRBV14 and TRBJ1-1; D is undetermined. Germline V gives CDR1 SGHDN, CDR2 FVKESK. Trimming shortened V by 2 bases and J by 11 bases, and 18 bases separated the two germline ends. The CDR3 is 14 residues long. This CDR3 is CASSQLSRNQQAFF. DNA for the CDR3: TGTGCCAGCAGCCAACTGTCGAGAAACCAACAGGCTTTCTTT.